This TCR beta chain was identified during a study of blood T cell repertoires in COVID-19. Study-wide context: Some COVID-19 samples were acute and others convalescent; all came from the United States, Italy and Spain.

Per the germline V gene, CDR1 is PRHDT and CDR2 is FYEKMQ (reference sequence). This CDR3 contains 17 residues. Trimming took off 2 bases at V and 3 bases at J, with 20 bases between the two ends. The count of this clone is one. Per the original methods: How many nucleated cells were present was estimated from reference gene primer amplification. Profiling relied on immunoSEQ multiplex PCR, and the TCRdb table lists in-frame clones only, not all of them. V, J and clone size derive from that table, while D and trimming were established from the DNA sequence. The sample consists of more than 200,000 clones, roughly 86% of them appearing once.

This chain connects TRBV13 to TRBJ2-7, with D perhaps TRBD2 (7 bases). The sequencing sample was made of peripheral blood. The sequence was obtained from a woman aged 55-69 years with COVID-19, enrolled during active disease. The CDR3 nucleotides read TGTGCCAGCAGCTTAACGGAGGGGGGGCTGGGGTACTACGAGCAGTACTTC. Its protein product is CASSLTEGGLGYYEQYF.